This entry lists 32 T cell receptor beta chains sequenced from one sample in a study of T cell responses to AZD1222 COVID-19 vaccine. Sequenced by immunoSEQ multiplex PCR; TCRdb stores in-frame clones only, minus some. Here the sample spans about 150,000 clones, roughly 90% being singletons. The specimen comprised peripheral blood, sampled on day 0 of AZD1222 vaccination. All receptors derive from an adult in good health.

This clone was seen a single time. CDR3 protein: CASSIDLAAYGESGYGYTF. The CDR3, as DNA: TGTGCCAGTAGTATAGATCTAGCGGCCTACGGGGAGAGTGGCTATGGCTACACCTTC. The chain joins TRBV19 to TRBJ1-2; no reliable D call. The V end was cut by 0 bases, the J end by 4 bases, with 24 bases between. Germline CDR1 is LNHDA and CDR2 is SQIVND (reference sequence). CDR3 size: 19 residues.

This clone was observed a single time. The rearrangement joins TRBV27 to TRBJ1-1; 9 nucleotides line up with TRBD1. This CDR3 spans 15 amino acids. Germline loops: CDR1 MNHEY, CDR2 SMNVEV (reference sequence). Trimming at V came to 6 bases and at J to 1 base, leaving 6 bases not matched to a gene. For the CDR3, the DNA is TGTGCCAGCAGCCGGGGACAGGGTGGGAACACTGAAGCTTTCTTT. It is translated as CASSRGQGGNTEAFF.

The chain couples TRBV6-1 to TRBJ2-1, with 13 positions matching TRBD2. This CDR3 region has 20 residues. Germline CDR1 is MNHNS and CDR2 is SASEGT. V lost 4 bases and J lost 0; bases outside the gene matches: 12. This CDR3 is CASSGGGTSGAWASYNEQFF. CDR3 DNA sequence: TGTGCCAGCAGTGGGGGTGGGACTAGCGGGGCTTGGGCCTCCTACAATGAGCAGTTCTTC.

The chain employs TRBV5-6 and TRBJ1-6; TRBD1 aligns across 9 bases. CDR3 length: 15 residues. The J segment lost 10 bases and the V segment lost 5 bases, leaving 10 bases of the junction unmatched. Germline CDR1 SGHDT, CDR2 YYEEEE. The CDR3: CASSNRGTGFSPLHF. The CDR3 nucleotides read TGTGCCAGCAGTAACCGGGGGACAGGGTTCTCACCCCTCCACTTT.

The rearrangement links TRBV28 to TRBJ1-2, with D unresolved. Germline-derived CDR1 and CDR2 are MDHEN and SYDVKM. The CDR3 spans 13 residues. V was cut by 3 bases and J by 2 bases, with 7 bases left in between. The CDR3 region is CASSFPGNYGYTF. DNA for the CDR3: TGTGCCAGCAGTTTTCCAGGAAACTATGGCTACACCTTC.

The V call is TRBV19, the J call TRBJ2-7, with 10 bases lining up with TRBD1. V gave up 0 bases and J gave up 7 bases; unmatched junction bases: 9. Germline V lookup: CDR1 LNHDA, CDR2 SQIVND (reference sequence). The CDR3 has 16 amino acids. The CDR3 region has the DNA TGTGCCAGTAGTATAGAGGGACAGGGGCTACCGTCGGAGCAGTACTTC. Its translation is CASSIEGQGLPSEQYF.

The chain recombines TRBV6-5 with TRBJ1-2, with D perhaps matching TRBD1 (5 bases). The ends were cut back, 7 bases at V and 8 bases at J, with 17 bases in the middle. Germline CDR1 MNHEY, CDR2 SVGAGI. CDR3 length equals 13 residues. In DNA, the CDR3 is TGTGCCAGCATCTCCGGGACCTTGGGGGGCTACACCTTC. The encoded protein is CASISGTLGGYTF.

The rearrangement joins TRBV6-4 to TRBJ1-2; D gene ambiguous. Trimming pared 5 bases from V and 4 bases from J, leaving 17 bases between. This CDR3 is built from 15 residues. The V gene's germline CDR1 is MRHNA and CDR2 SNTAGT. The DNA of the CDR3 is TGTGCCAGCAGTTTTTCCCGCGGTGGGAGCTATGGCTACACCTTC. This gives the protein CASSFSRGGSYGYTF.

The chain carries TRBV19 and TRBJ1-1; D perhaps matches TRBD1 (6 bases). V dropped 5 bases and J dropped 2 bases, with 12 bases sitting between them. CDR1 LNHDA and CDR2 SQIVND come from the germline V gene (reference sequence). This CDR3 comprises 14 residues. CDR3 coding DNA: TGTGCCAGTAGTGTGGGGACACCTAACACTGAAGCTTTCTTT. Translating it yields CASSVGTPNTEAFF.

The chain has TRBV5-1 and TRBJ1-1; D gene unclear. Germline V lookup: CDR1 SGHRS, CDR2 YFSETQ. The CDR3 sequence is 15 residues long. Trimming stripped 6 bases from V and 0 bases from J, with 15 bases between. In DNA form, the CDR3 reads TGCGCCAGCAACCCACAGCCAACAATGAACACTGAAGCTTTCTTT. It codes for CASNPQPTMNTEAFF.

The CDR3 DNA is TGTGCCAGTAGTTCCCCGATACATGAAGCTTTCTTT. Translation gives CASSSPIHEAFF. The chain joins TRBV19 to TRBJ1-1; no definite D call. V lost 5 bases to trimming and J lost 7 bases, with 11 bases between them. The CDR3 covers 12 residues. CDR1 and CDR2 from the germline V gene are LNHDA and SQIVND (reference sequence).

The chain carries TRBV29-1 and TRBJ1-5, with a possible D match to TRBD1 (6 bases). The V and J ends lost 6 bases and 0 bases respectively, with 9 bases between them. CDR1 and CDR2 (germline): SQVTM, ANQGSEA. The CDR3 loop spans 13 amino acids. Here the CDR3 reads CSVQGTSNQPQHF. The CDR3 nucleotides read TGCAGCGTACAGGGAACTAGCAATCAGCCCCAGCATTTT.

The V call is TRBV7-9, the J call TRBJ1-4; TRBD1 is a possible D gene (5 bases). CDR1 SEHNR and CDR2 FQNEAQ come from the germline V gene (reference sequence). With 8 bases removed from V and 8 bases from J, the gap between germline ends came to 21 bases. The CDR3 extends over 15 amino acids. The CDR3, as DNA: TGTGCCAGCCTCAAGAAAGGGGAGGAGGGGGAAAAACTGTTTTTT. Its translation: CASLKKGEEGEKLFF.

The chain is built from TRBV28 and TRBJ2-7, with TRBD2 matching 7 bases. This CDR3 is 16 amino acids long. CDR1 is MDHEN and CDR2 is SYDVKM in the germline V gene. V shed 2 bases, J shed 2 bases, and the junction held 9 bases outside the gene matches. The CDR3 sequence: CASSLVAGVRTYEQYF. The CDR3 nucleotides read TGTGCCAGCAGTTTAGTTGCGGGAGTCAGGACCTACGAGCAGTACTTC.

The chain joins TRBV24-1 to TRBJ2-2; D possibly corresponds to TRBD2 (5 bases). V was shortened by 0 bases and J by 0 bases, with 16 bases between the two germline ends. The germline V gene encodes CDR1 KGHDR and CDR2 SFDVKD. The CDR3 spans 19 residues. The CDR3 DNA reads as TGTGCCACCAGTGATTTGGGGTCCGGACTGATACCGAACACCGGGGAGCTGTTTTTT. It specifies CATSDLGSGLIPNTGELFF.

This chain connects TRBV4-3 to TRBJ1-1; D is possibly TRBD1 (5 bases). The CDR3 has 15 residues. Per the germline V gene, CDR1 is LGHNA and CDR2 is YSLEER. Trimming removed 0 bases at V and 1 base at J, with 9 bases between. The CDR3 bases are TGCGCCAGCAGCCAAGATCAAGGGGAGAACACTGAAGCTTTCTTT. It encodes CASSQDQGENTEAFF.

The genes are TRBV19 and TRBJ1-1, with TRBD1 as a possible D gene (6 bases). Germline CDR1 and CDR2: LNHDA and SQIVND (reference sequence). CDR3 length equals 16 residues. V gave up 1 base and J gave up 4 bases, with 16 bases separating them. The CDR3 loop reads CASSIGGDKAGTEAFF. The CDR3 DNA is TGTGCCAGTAGTATAGGTGGGGACAAGGCTGGCACTGAAGCTTTCTTT.

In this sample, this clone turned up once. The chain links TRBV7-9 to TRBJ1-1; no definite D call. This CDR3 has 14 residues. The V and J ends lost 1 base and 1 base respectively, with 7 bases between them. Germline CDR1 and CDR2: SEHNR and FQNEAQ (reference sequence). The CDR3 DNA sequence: TGTGCCAGCAGCTTAGGGACGGGGAACACTGAAGCTTTCTTT. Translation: CASSLGTGNTEAFF.

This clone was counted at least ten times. As DNA, the CDR3 is TGTGCCAGCAGCCCCCAGGGGGCGGGGGGTAACAATGAGCAGTTCTTC. Its translation: CASSPQGAGGNNEQFF. The genes are TRBV27 and TRBJ2-1, with D perhaps being TRBD1 or TRBD2 (8 bases each). V was shortened by 6 bases and J by 5 bases, with 20 bases between the two germline ends. Germline CDR1 reads MNHEY; CDR2 reads SMNVEV (reference sequence). The CDR3 has 16 amino acids.

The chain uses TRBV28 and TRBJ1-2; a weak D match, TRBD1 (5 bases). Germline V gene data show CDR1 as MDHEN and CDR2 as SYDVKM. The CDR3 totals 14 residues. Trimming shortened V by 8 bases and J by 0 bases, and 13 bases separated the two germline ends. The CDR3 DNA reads TGTGCCAGCGGGGTCGGGGGAGCTAACTATGGCTACACCTTC. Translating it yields CASGVGGANYGYTF.

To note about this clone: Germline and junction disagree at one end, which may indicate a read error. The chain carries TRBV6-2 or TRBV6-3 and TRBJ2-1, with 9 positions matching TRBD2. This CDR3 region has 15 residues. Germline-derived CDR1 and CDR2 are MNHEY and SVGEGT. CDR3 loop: CASSDSTSGTMKRFF. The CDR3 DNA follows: TGTGCCAGCAGTGACTCGACTAGCGGTACGATGAAACGGTTCTTC.

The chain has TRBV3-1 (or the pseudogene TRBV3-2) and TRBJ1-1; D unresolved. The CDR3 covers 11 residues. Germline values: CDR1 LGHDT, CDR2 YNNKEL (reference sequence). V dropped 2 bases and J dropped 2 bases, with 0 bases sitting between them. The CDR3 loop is CASSQNTEAFF. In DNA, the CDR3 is TGTGCCAGCAGCCAAAACACTGAAGCTTTCTTT.

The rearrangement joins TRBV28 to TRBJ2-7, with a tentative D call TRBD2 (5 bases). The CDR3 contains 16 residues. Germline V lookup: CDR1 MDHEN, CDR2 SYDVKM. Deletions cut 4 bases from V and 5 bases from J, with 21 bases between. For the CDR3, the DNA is TGTGCCAGCAGTTCCTCGGGGAGCCCTGGGCCTCACGAGCAGTACTTC. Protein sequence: CASSSSGSPGPHEQYF.

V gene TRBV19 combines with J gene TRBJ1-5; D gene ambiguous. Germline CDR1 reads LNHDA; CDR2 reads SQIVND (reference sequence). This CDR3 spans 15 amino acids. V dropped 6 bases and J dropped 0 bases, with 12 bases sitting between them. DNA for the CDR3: TGTGCCAGTAGCTACGCCGCGTATAGCAATCAGCCCCAGCATTTT. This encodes CASSYAAYSNQPQHF.

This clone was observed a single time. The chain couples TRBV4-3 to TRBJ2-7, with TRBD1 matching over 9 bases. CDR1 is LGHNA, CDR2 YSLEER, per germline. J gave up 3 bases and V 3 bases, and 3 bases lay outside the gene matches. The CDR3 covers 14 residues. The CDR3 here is CASSHRDRDYEQYF. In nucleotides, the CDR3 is TGCGCCAGCAGCCACCGGGACAGGGACTACGAGCAGTACTTC.

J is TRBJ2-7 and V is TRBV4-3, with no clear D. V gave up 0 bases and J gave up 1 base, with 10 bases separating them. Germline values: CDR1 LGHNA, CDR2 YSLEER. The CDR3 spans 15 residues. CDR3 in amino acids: CASSQDQEKSYEQYF. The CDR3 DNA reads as TGCGCCAGCAGCCAAGATCAGGAGAAGTCCTACGAGCAGTACTTC.

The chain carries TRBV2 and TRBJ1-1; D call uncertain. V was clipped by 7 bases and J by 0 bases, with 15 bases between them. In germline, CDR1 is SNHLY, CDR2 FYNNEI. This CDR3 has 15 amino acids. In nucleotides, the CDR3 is TGTGCCAGCACACCGGGGATGAGAGTGAACACTGAAGCTTTCTTT. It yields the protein CASTPGMRVNTEAFF.

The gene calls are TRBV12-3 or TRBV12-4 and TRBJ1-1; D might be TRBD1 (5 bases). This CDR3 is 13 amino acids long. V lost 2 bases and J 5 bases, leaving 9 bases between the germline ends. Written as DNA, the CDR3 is TGTGCCAGCAGTTTAATCCCAGGGACTGAAGCTTTCTTT. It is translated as CASSLIPGTEAFF.

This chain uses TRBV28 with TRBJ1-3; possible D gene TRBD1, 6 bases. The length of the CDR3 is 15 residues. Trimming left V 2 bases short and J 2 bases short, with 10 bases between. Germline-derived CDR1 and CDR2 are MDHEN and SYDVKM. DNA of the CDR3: TGTGCCAGCAGTTTAACAGGGCGGACTGGAAACACCATATATTTT. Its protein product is CASSLTGRTGNTIYF.

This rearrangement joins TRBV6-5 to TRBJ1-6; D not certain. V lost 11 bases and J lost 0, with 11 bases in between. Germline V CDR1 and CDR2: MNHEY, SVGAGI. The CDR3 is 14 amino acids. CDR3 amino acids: CAAGPSSYNSPLHF. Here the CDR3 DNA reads TGTGCCGCGGGTCCAAGCTCCTATAATTCACCCCTCCACTTT.

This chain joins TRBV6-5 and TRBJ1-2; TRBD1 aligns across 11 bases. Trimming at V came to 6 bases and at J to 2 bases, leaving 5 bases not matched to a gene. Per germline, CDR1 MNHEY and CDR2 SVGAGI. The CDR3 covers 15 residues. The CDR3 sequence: CASRPGTGGNYGYTF. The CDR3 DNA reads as TGTGCCAGCAGGCCCGGGACAGGGGGGAACTATGGCTACACCTTC.

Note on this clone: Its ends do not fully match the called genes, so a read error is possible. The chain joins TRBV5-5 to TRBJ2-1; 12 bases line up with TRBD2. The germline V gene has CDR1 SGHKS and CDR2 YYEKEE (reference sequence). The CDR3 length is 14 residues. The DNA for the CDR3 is TGTGCCAGCAGCTTCGCTCTAGCGGGGGGGCCTGAGATCTTC. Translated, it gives CASSFALAGGPEIF.